The 13 T cell receptor beta chains in this list originate from one sample, sequenced in a study of T-cell reconstitution after alpha-beta-depleted transplantation in children. During its preparation, the TCRbeta library received unique molecular identifiers. TCRdb used MiXCR to reprocess the PCR reads, holding one entry per CDR3 protein. The data show approximately 510,000 distinct CDR3 sequences, about 16% seen once. The sample consisted of PBMCs from the stem cell graft donor, taken from the stem cell graft. All receptors derive from a human donor who donated a stem cell graft to a child with acute lymphoblastic leukemia.

This clonotype was detected a few times. V usage is TRBV5-1 and J usage is TRBJ2-1; 9 bases match TRBD1. The V segment lost 5 bases and the J segment 0 bases; nucleotides outside the gene matches: 12. The V gene's germline CDR1 is SGHRS and CDR2 YFSETQ. This CDR3 region has 18 residues. In nucleotides, the CDR3 is TGCGCCAGCAGACGCCAGCGGACAGGGGAGAGCTCCTACAATGAGCAGTTCTTC. Protein product: CASRRQRTGESSYNEQFF.

To note about this clonotype: The germline gene is not matched at one end of the junction; a read error may be the cause. The chain recombines TRBV5-1 with TRBJ2-5; D gene ambiguous. Germline V CDR1 and CDR2: SGHRS, YFSETQ. The CDR3 consists of 18 residues. CDR3 coding DNA: TGCGCCAGCAGGTTGGCTAGGTCGCGTGCTTACTACCAAGAGACCCAGTACTTC. The encoded protein is CASRLARSRAYYQETQYF.

This clonotype was counted only a few times. The rearrangement links TRBV29-1 to TRBJ2-7, with D perhaps given as TRBD1 or TRBD2 (5 bases each). The CDR3 spans 10 residues. V was clipped by 7 bases and J by 7 bases, with 11 bases between them. CDR1 is SQVTM, CDR2 ANQGSEA, per germline. In nucleotides, the CDR3 is TGCAGCGCCGGGACGGAAGAGCAGTACTTC. Protein: CSAGTEEQYF.

This clonotype was detected only a few times. This sequence joins TRBV4-1 and TRBJ2-7; the match to TRBD2 covers 11 bases. The ends lost 4 bases at V and 3 bases at J; junction bases unmatched: 8. The CDR3 loop spans 16 amino acids. Germline assignment: CDR1 MGHRA and CDR2 YSYEKL. The CDR3 DNA reads TGCGCCAGCAGCCTATCACCGGGACTAGCGGACTACGAGCAGTACTTC. Residues: CASSLSPGLADYEQYF.

This clonotype was counted between two and nine times. The rearrangement joins TRBV20-1 to TRBJ2-7; D is perhaps TRBD1 (6 bases). The CDR3 contains 15 residues. Germline assignment: CDR1 DFQATT and CDR2 SNEGSKA (reference sequence). V was shortened by 0 bases and J by 3 bases, with 15 bases between the two germline ends. The CDR3 nucleotides are TGCAGTGCTAGAGACCAGACAGGCGCGAACTACGAGCAGTACTTC. Amino acids: CSARDQTGANYEQYF.

This chain uses TRBV7-2 with TRBJ2-1; 9 nucleotides align to TRBD2. V was pared by 5 bases and J by 4 bases, with 6 bases of the junction left unmatched. The germline V gene has CDR1 SGHTA and CDR2 FQGNSA. CDR3 length: 15 amino acids. CDR3 sequence: CASSPGTSRYNEQFF. CDR3 in DNA: TGTGCCAGCAGCCCCGGGACTAGCAGATACAATGAGCAGTTCTTC.

This clonotype was seen only a few times. The chain carries TRBV6-1 and TRBJ2-2, with a weak D call TRBD1 (5 bases). The CDR3 is 13 residues long. V was shortened by 2 bases and J by 4 bases, with 5 bases between the two germline ends. In germline, CDR1 is MNHNS, CDR2 SASEGT. The CDR3, as DNA: TGTGCCAGCAGTGAACAGGGCACCGGGGAGCTGTTTTTT. Translation gives CASSEQGTGELFF.

V usage is TRBV27 and J usage is TRBJ2-7; TRBD1 matches 9 bases. CDR1 MNHEY and CDR2 SMNVEV come from the germline V gene (reference sequence). This CDR3 is 15 amino acids long. The junction had 8 bases not matched to a gene; V was cut back by 5 bases and J by 3 bases. The CDR3: CASSPQTGGSYEQYF. The CDR3 nucleotides read TGTGCCAGCAGTCCTCAGACAGGGGGAAGCTACGAGCAGTACTTC.

This clonotype was observed a few times. The chain uses TRBV29-1 and TRBJ2-1, with D unresolved. The CDR3 length is 12 residues. The V end was cut by 6 bases, the J end by 8 bases, with 14 bases between. From germline, CDR1 is SQVTM and CDR2 ANQGSEA. This CDR3 is CSVPAGSYEQFF. Written as DNA, the CDR3 is TGCAGCGTACCCGCAGGTAGTTATGAGCAGTTCTTC.

A few counts support this clonotype. The chain has TRBV24-1 and TRBJ1-5; D not resolved. Germline CDR1 KGHDR, CDR2 SFDVKD. This CDR3 contains 12 residues. The V and J ends lost 3 bases and 7 bases respectively, with 6 bases between them. This chain's CDR3 is CATSDGGQPQHF. DNA for the CDR3: TGTGCCACCAGTGATGGAGGGCAGCCCCAGCATTTT.

This sequence joins TRBV29-1 and TRBJ1-4; D is unresolved. The ends were cut back, 7 bases at V and 4 bases at J, with 13 bases in the middle. Germline V gene data show CDR1 as SQVTM and CDR2 as ANQGSEA. The CDR3 runs 13 residues. The CDR3 DNA sequence: TGCAGCGCCGAGGGAGATAATAATGAAAAACTGTTTTTT. Amino acid sequence: CSAEGDNNEKLFF. Full variable domain (missing parts from reference TRBV29-1 and TRBJ1-4): SAVISQKPSRDICQRGTSLTIQCQVDSQVTMMFWYRQQPGQSLTLIATANQGSEATYESGFVIDKFPISRPNLTFSTLTVSNMSPEDSSIYLCSAEGDNNEKLFFGSGTQLSVL.

The sample holds a few counts of this clonotype. V and J are TRBV6-5 and TRBJ2-1, with TRBD2 matching over 15 bases. This CDR3 has 17 residues. With V trimmed by 4 bases and J by 10 bases, 11 bases remained unmatched. Germline V gene sequence: CDR1 MNHEY, CDR2 SVGAGI. In DNA form, the CDR3 reads TGTGCCAGCAGTTTCGCCGGACTAGCGGGAGGGCAAACCGAGCAGTTCTTC. Its protein product is CASSFAGLAGGQTEQFF.

This clonotype came up a few times. V gene TRBV7-2 combines with J gene TRBJ1-5, with D hard to call. CDR3 length equals 15 residues. The germline CDR1 and CDR2 sequences are SGHTA and FQGNSA. V was shortened by 3 bases and J by 5 bases, with 14 bases between the two germline ends. The chain's CDR3 is CASSFGKGGHQPQHF. The CDR3 bases are TGTGCCAGCAGCTTCGGGAAGGGAGGTCATCAGCCCCAGCATTTT.